The 9 T cell receptor beta chains below all came from one sample that was sequenced in a study of T cells in localized non-small cell lung cancer. Assay used: immunoSEQ multiplex PCR; TCRdb lists only in-frame clones, some missing. The sample consists of around 130,000 clones, more than 70% of them appearing once. The specimen comprised peripheral blood, sampled before any cancer treatment. Receptor source: a female donor over 55 with stage I lung adenocarcinoma.

This chain uses TRBV19 with TRBJ2-3, with a tentative D call TRBD1 (5 bases). CDR1 LNHDA and CDR2 SQIVND come from the germline V gene (reference sequence). V lost 7 bases and J 1 base, leaving 21 bases between the germline ends. The CDR3 consists of 17 residues. DNA of the CDR3: TGTGCCAGTAAGTTCCAGGGCTTCCCGGATGGCACAGATACGCAGTATTTT. Translated, it gives CASKFQGFPDGTDTQYF.

The chain recombines TRBV13 with TRBJ1-1; a possible D gene is TRBD1 (5 bases). Trimming removed 6 bases from V and 5 bases from J, with 22 bases in between. The germline V gene encodes CDR1 PRHDT and CDR2 FYEKMQ (reference sequence). This CDR3 has 16 amino acids. The CDR3: CASSSRTRGRGTEAFF. CDR3 coding DNA: TGTGCCAGCAGTTCCCGAACCCGGGGGAGAGGGACTGAAGCTTTCTTT.

The gene calls are TRBV2 and TRBJ1-3; D not certain. Trimming shortened V by 7 bases and J by 0 bases, and 4 bases separated the two germline ends. The CDR3 consists of 12 residues. Germline loops: CDR1 SNHLY, CDR2 FYNNEI. The CDR3: CASKSSGNTIYF. DNA of the CDR3: TGTGCCAGCAAATCCTCTGGAAACACCATATATTTT.

This chain links TRBV5-4 with TRBJ1-3; no firm D call. The CDR3 is made up of 16 amino acids. V lost 2 bases to trimming and J lost 2 bases, with 14 bases between them. Germline assignment: CDR1 SGHNT and CDR2 YYREEE (reference sequence). CDR3 sequence (DNA): TGTGCCAGCAGCTTTTCGATCCGGGGAACTGGAAACACCATATATTTT. This codes for CASSFSIRGTGNTIYF.

The chain combines TRBV6-7 with TRBJ2-5; TRBD1 matches 9 bases. TRBV6-7 is an open reading frame whose function is uncertain. This CDR3 is built from 16 residues. Trimming removed 2 bases from V and 4 bases from J; junction bases left unmatched: 8. The CDR3 DNA follows: TGTGCCAGCAGTTACCATGTAACAGGGGGCTCAGAGACCCAGTACTTC. It encodes CASSYHVTGGSETQYF.

This chain links TRBV28 with TRBJ2-7; unclear D gene. Germline V lookup: CDR1 MDHEN, CDR2 SYDVKM. The CDR3 totals 14 residues. Trimming removed 6 bases from V and 5 bases from J, with 17 bases in between. The CDR3 DNA follows: TGTGCCAGCAGCCCCCCTGGAAGGTCGGACGAGCAGTACTTC. It codes for CASSPPGRSDEQYF.

J is TRBJ2-1 and V is TRBV19; a weak D match, TRBD2 (5 bases). Trimming cost V 5 bases and J 0 bases, with 17 bases left between them. Germline CDR1 LNHDA, CDR2 SQIVND (reference sequence). CDR3 size: 17 residues. The CDR3 DNA follows: TGTGCCAGTAGTGCCTTCGTAGCGTCCAGCTCCTACAATGAGCAGTTCTTC. Amino acid sequence: CASSAFVASSSYNEQFF.

The genes are TRBV18 and TRBJ1-3, with 9 nucleotides matching TRBD1. J gave up 0 bases and V 1 base, and 1 base lay outside the gene matches. The CDR3 runs 16 residues. Germline V gene data show CDR1 as KGHSH and CDR2 as LQKENI. The CDR3 DNA sequence: TGTGCCAGCTCACCACGGGACAGGGTCTCTGGAAACACCATATATTTT. It codes for CASSPRDRVSGNTIYF.

The rearrangement links TRBV5-4 to TRBJ2-4, with D unclear. The CDR3 has 13 amino acids. The germline gives CDR1 SGHNT, CDR2 YYREEE (reference sequence). V gave up 3 bases and J gave up 7 bases, with 11 bases separating them. CDR3 protein: CASSSDPENIQYF. The CDR3 DNA reads as TGTGCCAGCAGCTCGGACCCGGAGAACATTCAGTACTTC. Together with reference TRBV5-4 and TRBJ2-4, the CDR3 gives the full variable domain: ETGVTQSPTHLIKTRGQQVTLRCSSQSGHNTVSWYQQALGQGPQFIFQYYREEENGRGNFPPRFSGLQFPNYSSELNVNALELDDSALYLCASSSDPENIQYFGAGTRLSVL.